The present T cell receptor beta chain was sequenced within a study of tumor and adjacent non-tumor tissue in lung cancer. No cell sorting was done before RNA was extracted from the tissue. Distant lung tissue was collected more than 3 cm away from the tumor edge. A modified ARM-PCR protocol with three rounds of nested PCR amplified TCRbeta. One entry per CDR3 protein, called by TCRdb with MiXCR from the multiplex PCR reads. The sample holds fewer than 100,000 distinct CDR3 sequences; about four fifths are singletons and the top ten take about half. CDR1 is LGHNA, CDR2 YNFKEQ, per germline. The CDR3 has 16 residues. V dropped 6 bases and J dropped 6 bases, with 23 bases sitting between them.

The sample consisted of distant non-tumor lung tissue. The J gene is TRBJ1-2, the V gene TRBV4-2; D is unresolved. This TCR came from a man aged 55 to 70 with non-small cell lung cancer. The CDR3 nucleotides are TGTGCCAGCAGTCCCCCTGCGGTGACGGATGGGGATGGCTACACCTTC. It codes for CASSPPAVTDGDGYTF.